This T cell receptor beta chain appears in the sequencing data of a study of T cell repertoires in cytomegalovirus infection. Looking at the study overall: Recently identified HLA-C-restricted CMV epitopes were used, and well-studied HLA-B-restricted CMV epitopes were used as well. CMV infection plus the matching HLA type was flagged by public TCR beta signatures. Study-wide findings and caveats: Cumulative public TCR beta family frequency identified carriers of CMV plus the relevant HLA. HLA-C-restricted, CMV-specific TCR beta clonotypes were dominant ex vivo.

One entry per CDR3 protein results from TCRdb running MiXCR on the reads. The sample holds about 830,000 distinct CDR3 sequences; roughly 33% are singletons and the top ten take roughly an eighth. Trimming shortened V by 4 bases and J by 0 bases, and 19 bases separated the two germline ends. Germline V lookup: CDR1 SGHKS, CDR2 YYEKEE (reference sequence). The CDR3 has 17 residues. About this clonotype: No antigen is known for it.

The source is a human donor in good health (CMV status not recorded). Some clones in this sample may be carry-over from other donors' samples. The starting material was cultured CD8+ T cells from PBMCs, obtained from culture after CMV antigen stimulation. The J gene is TRBJ1-1, the V gene TRBV5-5; D is undetermined. CDR3 DNA: TGTGCCAGCAGCCCGACCCAAACCGGGTCCCTGAACACTGAAGCTTTCTTT. Translating it yields CASSPTQTGSLNTEAFF.